Following are 28 T cell receptor beta chains from one sample sequenced in a study of T cells in Graves' hyperthyroidism and ophthalmopathy. The investigators amplified TCR beta CDR3 regions from RNA transcripts. The HTBI primer set was used in a first-round RT-PCR of the TCR CDR3. TCRdb recomputed calls from the multiplex PCR reads with MiXCR, one row per CDR3 protein. The sample contains hundreds of thousands of distinct CDR3 sequences, 15% of which appear only once. Specimen: blood. All receptors come from a woman aged 55-69 years with Graves' ophthalmopathy.

The sample holds many counts of this clonotype. The chain carries TRBV5-1 and TRBJ2-3; D might be TRBD1 (5 bases). The CDR3 loop spans 13 amino acids. V was trimmed by 4 bases and J by 3 bases, leaving 9 bases between them. Germline CDR1 reads SGHRS; CDR2 reads YFSETQ. The CDR3 sequence: CASSVQGTDTQYF. The CDR3 DNA sequence: TGCGCCAGCAGCGTCCAGGGTACAGATACGCAGTATTTT.

This clonotype was counted at least ten times. The V gene is TRBV10-3, the J gene TRBJ2-7; 11 positions agree with TRBD2. The CDR3 is made up of 17 amino acids. With V trimmed by 0 bases and J by 0 bases, 4 bases remained unmatched. Germline CDR1 is ENHRY and CDR2 is SYGVKD. The CDR3, as DNA: TGTGCCATCAGTGAGTCACTAGCGGGAGAGAGCTCCTACGAGCAGTACTTC. This gives the protein CAISESLAGESSYEQYF.

At least ten counts were recorded for this clonotype. This chain links TRBV12-3 or TRBV12-4 with TRBJ2-7, with TRBD2 identical over 15 bases. V shed 3 bases and J 3 bases; nucleotides not matched to a gene: 6. This CDR3 contains 17 residues. CDR3: CASSFEGTSGRFYEQYF. CDR3 bases: TGTGCCAGCAGTTTCGAGGGGACTAGCGGGAGGTTCTACGAGCAGTACTTC.

The chain uses TRBV28 and TRBJ2-1, with D tentatively TRBD1 (6 bases). The CDR3 has 14 amino acids. V was cut by 4 bases and J by 8 bases, with 15 bases left in between. Germline CDR1 reads MDHEN; CDR2 reads SYDVKM. The CDR3, as DNA: TGTGCCAGCAGTTCGACCGGGACAATCGATGAGCAGTTCTTC. This encodes CASSSTGTIDEQFF.

This clonotype was recorded at least ten times. J is TRBJ2-7 and V is TRBV28, with D possibly matching TRBD2 (5 bases). V lost 5 bases to trimming and J lost 5 bases, with 19 bases between them. CDR1 and CDR2 from the germline V gene are MDHEN and SYDVKM. The CDR3 totals 15 residues. The CDR3 sequence is CASSPPRGDLHEQYF. The CDR3 region has the DNA TGTGCCAGCAGTCCCCCACGGGGAGATCTGCACGAGCAGTACTTC.

V and J are TRBV28 and TRBJ1-5; no definite D call. The CDR3 loop spans 14 amino acids. Trimming removed 5 bases from V and 3 bases from J, with 11 bases in between. Germline CDR1 is MDHEN and CDR2 is SYDVKM. The CDR3 nucleotides read TGTGCCAGCAGTCGCCCTACAGTCAATCAGCCCCAGCATTTT. Its protein product is CASSRPTVNQPQHF.

This clonotype was detected many times. This chain links TRBV20-1 with TRBJ2-3; no clear D. V lost 3 bases and J lost 6, with 16 bases in between. Germline assignment: CDR1 DFQATT and CDR2 SNEGSKA (reference sequence). This CDR3 region has 14 residues. The CDR3 spells CSARAPAMSDTQYF. As DNA, the CDR3 is TGCAGTGCTAGGGCCCCAGCGATGTCGGATACGCAGTATTTT.

This clonotype was counted a few times. V is TRBV24-1 and J is TRBJ2-3; D remains unclear. This CDR3 has 14 amino acids. Germline V gene lookup returns CDR1 KGHDR and CDR2 SFDVKD. V lost 2 bases to trimming and J lost 2 bases, with 7 bases between them. This CDR3 reads CATSDWGNTDTQYF. CDR3 coding DNA: TGTGCCACCAGTGATTGGGGAAACACAGATACGCAGTATTTT.

Ten or more counts support this clonotype. This chain uses TRBV20-1 with TRBJ2-7; D remains ambiguous. The CDR3 consists of 14 residues. V lost 0 bases to trimming and J lost 7 bases, with 16 bases between them. CDR1 and CDR2 (germline): DFQATT, SNEGSKA (reference sequence). CDR3 protein: CSAREPRFGKEQYF. CDR3 nucleotides: TGCAGTGCTAGAGAACCCCGCTTTGGGAAGGAGCAGTACTTC.

This clonotype occurred a few times. The V gene is TRBV20-1, the J gene TRBJ2-1; D is uncertain. Trimming left V 3 bases short and J 2 bases short, with 20 bases between. This CDR3 comprises 17 residues. Germline V gene lookup returns CDR1 DFQATT and CDR2 SNEGSKA (reference sequence). The CDR3 nucleotides are TGCAGTGCTAGCGCAGAGGACCATTTGTATCCCTACAATGAGCAGTTCTTC. This encodes CSASAEDHLYPYNEQFF.

This clonotype was found many times. The chain links TRBV3-1 to TRBJ2-1, with 13 bases fitting TRBD2. Per the germline V gene, CDR1 is LGHDT and CDR2 is YNNKEL (reference sequence). The V and J ends lost 3 bases and 4 bases, in that order; junction bases with no gene match: 12. The CDR3 spans 19 residues. CDR3 region: CASSQRGKGGLAGYNEQFF. CDR3 bases: TGTGCCAGCAGCCAGAGGGGCAAGGGGGGACTAGCGGGATACAATGAGCAGTTCTTC.

V is TRBV5-1 and J is TRBJ2-7; D is unresolved. Per germline, CDR1 SGHRS and CDR2 YFSETQ. V lost 0 bases to trimming and J lost 0 bases, with 10 bases between them. The CDR3 contains 15 residues. As DNA, the CDR3 is TGCGCCAGCAGCTTGGACCCGGTTAGCTCCTACGAGCAGTACTTC. Protein product: CASSLDPVSSYEQYF.

This clonotype was detected ten times or more. The DNA for the CDR3 is TGTGCCAGCAGTGCACTGACAGGGAGCTATGGCTACACCTTC. Protein: CASSALTGSYGYTF. The chain carries TRBV28 and TRBJ1-2, with TRBD1 matching 7 bases. Trimming removed 5 bases from V and 4 bases from J; junction bases left unmatched: 7. The germline gives CDR1 MDHEN, CDR2 SYDVKM. The CDR3 is made up of 14 amino acids.

The rearrangement uses TRBV20-1 and TRBJ2-2, with TRBD1 as a possible D gene (5 bases). The CDR3 runs to 14 residues. V was clipped by 3 bases and J by 4 bases, with 12 bases between them. The germline V gene has CDR1 DFQATT and CDR2 SNEGSKA (reference sequence). In DNA, the CDR3 is TGCAGTGCTAGGGACACCTCCAGCACCGGGGAGCTGTTTTTT. Protein: CSARDTSSTGELFF.

This clonotype was counted ten times or more. The chain is built from TRBV3-1 and TRBJ1-2; 7 bases are a match to TRBD1. This CDR3 region has 13 residues. V shed 5 bases, J shed 5 bases, and the junction held 5 bases outside the gene matches. CDR1 and CDR2 from the germline V gene are LGHDT and YNNKEL (reference sequence). CDR3 sequence (DNA): TGTGCCAGCAGCATACAGGGGAGGTATGGCTACACCTTC. This encodes CASSIQGRYGYTF.

This clonotype has only a few counts. The V and J genes are TRBV18 and TRBJ2-1, with D possibly matching TRBD1 (6 bases). The germline V gene has CDR1 KGHSH and CDR2 LQKENI. The CDR3 spans 14 residues. Between the trimmed V and J ends, which lost 2 bases and 8 bases, there was a span of 13 bases. CDR3 nucleotides: TGTGCCAGCTCACCAAACTTGGGGGCAGATGAGCAGTTCTTC. It translates to CASSPNLGADEQFF.

This clonotype was observed a single time. This may be a read error, as it is one base from a much larger clone. The V gene is TRBV27, the J gene TRBJ2-2; TRBD1 aligns across 12 bases. Germline values: CDR1 MNHEY, CDR2 SMNVEV (reference sequence). CDR3 length: 15 amino acids. The CDR3: CASTRDRGQTEELFF. DNA for the CDR3: TGTGCCAGCACCAGGGACAGGGGGCAGACCGAGGAGCTGTTTTTT.

This clonotype was picked up many times. The chain combines TRBV28 with TRBJ1-1; D call uncertain. The germline V and J ends were trimmed by 2 bases and 4 bases, with 2 bases remaining between them. CDR1 and CDR2 from the germline V gene are MDHEN and SYDVKM. The CDR3 consists of 11 residues. CDR3 bases: TGTGCCAGCAGTTTACGCACTGAAGCTTTCTTT. Translating gives CASSLRTEAFF. The variable domain in full, with the rest retrieved from reference TRBV28 and TRBJ1-1, is DVKVTQSSRYLVKRTGEKVFLECVQDMDHENMFWYRQDPGLGLRLIYFSYDVKMKEKGDIPEGYSVSREKKERFSLILESASTNQTSMYLCASSLRTEAFFGQGTRLTVV.

Comment on this clonotype: A much larger clone lies one base from this, so it may be a read error. The chain has TRBV5-1 and TRBJ2-7; 7 bases are a match to TRBD1. Germline V lookup: CDR1 SGHRS, CDR2 YFSETQ. This CDR3 has 14 residues. The CDR3 spells CASSFGDRSYEEYF. In nucleotides, the CDR3 is TGCGCCAGCAGCTTCGGGGACAGAAGCTACGAGGAGTACTTC.

A few counts support this clonotype. CDR3 amino acids: CASGQVYGYTF. CDR3 coding DNA: TGTGCCAGCGGACAGGTCTATGGCTACACCTTC. This chain connects TRBV7-3 to TRBJ1-2; 7 bases agree with TRBD1. V lost 8 bases and J lost 4; bases outside the gene matches: 1. This CDR3 region has 11 residues. Per germline, CDR1 SGHTA and CDR2 FQGTGA.

This chain connects TRBV7-9 to TRBJ1-5, with 9 positions matching TRBD1. V shed 1 base and J 0 bases; nucleotides not matched to a gene: 7. Germline V gene sequence: CDR1 SEHNR, CDR2 FQNEAQ (reference sequence). CDR3 length: 18 residues. CDR3 loop: CASSLGGQGLYSNQPQHF. In DNA form, the CDR3 reads TGTGCCAGCAGCTTAGGGGGACAGGGCCTTTATAGCAATCAGCCCCAGCATTTT.

This clonotype was counted at least ten times. The chain uses TRBV20-1 and TRBJ2-1; 9 nucleotides match TRBD2. V trimming: 1 base; J trimming: 0 bases; junction bases outside the gene matches: 7. This CDR3 is 17 amino acids long. The germline gives CDR1 DFQATT, CDR2 SNEGSKA (reference sequence). The CDR3 protein is CSARVSSGVSSYNEQFF. In nucleotides, the CDR3 is TGCAGTGCTAGAGTATCTAGCGGGGTTAGCTCCTACAATGAGCAGTTCTTC.

The CDR3 is CASSLDPGGGSGTQYF. The CDR3 region has the DNA TGTGCCAGCAGCTTAGACCCAGGGGGCGGATCAGGTACGCAGTATTTT. V and J are TRBV7-9 and TRBJ2-3, with 8 positions matching TRBD1. J was trimmed by 8 bases and V by 1 base; bases with no gene match: 11. This CDR3 has 16 amino acids. CDR1 is SEHNR and CDR2 is FQNEAQ in the germline V gene (reference sequence).

This clonotype was seen many times. The chain links TRBV27 to TRBJ1-5; 7 bases are shared with TRBD1. The V and J ends lost 5 bases and 4 bases, in that order; junction bases with no gene match: 2. Germline V gene data show CDR1 as MNHEY and CDR2 as SMNVEV (reference sequence). The CDR3 has 13 residues. CDR3 amino acids: CASSPGQNQPQHF. The CDR3, as DNA: TGTGCCAGCAGTCCGGGACAGAATCAGCCCCAGCATTTT.

This clonotype was seen a handful of times. The V and J genes are TRBV28 and TRBJ1-2; maybe TRBD1 (5 bases). V lost 7 bases, J lost 4 bases, and 16 bases lay in between. Germline V gives CDR1 MDHEN, CDR2 SYDVKM. This CDR3 has 14 residues. The CDR3: CASNIVGRVYGYTF. The CDR3 DNA follows: TGTGCCAGCAATATCGTGGGACGGGTCTATGGCTACACCTTC.

This clonotype was found many times. The chain uses TRBV11-2 and TRBJ2-1; D possibly matches TRBD1 or TRBD2 (6 bases each). Germline CDR1 is SGHAT and CDR2 is FQNNGV. The CDR3 totals 15 residues. Trimming removed 5 bases from V and 6 bases from J, with 17 bases in between. In DNA form, the CDR3 reads TGTGCCAGCAGCCATGGGGGGCTCGGTCGCAATGAGCAGTTCTTC. It translates to CASSHGGLGRNEQFF.

This clonotype was detected many times. V gene TRBV2 combines with J gene TRBJ2-5; 7 positions match TRBD2. V lost 1 base to trimming and J lost 3 bases; unmatched junction nucleotides: 5. This CDR3 region has 15 residues. Germline CDR1 and CDR2: SNHLY and FYNNEI. The CDR3 is CASSEVAGAKETQYF. The CDR3 DNA follows: TGTGCCAGCAGTGAAGTGGCGGGAGCTAAAGAGACCCAGTACTTC.

This clonotype was counted many times. The rearrangement links TRBV2 to TRBJ2-7; 8 bases map to TRBD2. Germline V gene lookup returns CDR1 SNHLY and CDR2 FYNNEI. This CDR3 contains 14 residues. The V and J ends lost 1 base and 3 bases, in that order; junction bases with no gene match: 2. The CDR3 region has the DNA TGTGCCAGCAGTGAAGGACTAGCGCTCTACGAGCAGTACTTC. Its translation is CASSEGLALYEQYF.